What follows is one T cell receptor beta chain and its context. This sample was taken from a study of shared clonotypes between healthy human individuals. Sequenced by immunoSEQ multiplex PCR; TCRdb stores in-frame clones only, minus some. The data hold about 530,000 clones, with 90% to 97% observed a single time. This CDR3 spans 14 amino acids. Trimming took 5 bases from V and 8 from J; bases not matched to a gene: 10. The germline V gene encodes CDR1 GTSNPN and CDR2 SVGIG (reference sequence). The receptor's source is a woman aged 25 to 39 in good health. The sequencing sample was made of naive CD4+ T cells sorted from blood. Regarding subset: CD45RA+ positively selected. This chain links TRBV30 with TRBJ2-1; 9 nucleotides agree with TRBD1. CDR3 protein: CAWSRRQGEDEQFF. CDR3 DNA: TGTGCCTGGTCCCGACGACAGGGGGAGGATGAGCAGTTCTTC. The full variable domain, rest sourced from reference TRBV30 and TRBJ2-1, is SQTIHQWPATLVQPVGSPLSLECTVEGTSNPNLYWYRQAAGRGLQLLFYSVGIGQISSEVPQNLSASRPQDRQFILSSKKLLLSDSGFYLCAWSRRQGEDEQFFGPGTRLTVL.